Listed below are T cell receptor beta chains from one sample, sequenced in a study of blood T cell repertoires in COVID-19. Generated by immunoSEQ multiplex PCR, the TCRdb table keeps only in-frame clones and is missing some. Here the sample spans a few hundred thousand clones, roughly nine tenths being singletons. The specimen was PBMCs or T cells enriched from blood (not recorded which). All receptors derive from a woman in her 30s who had recovered from COVID-19. CDR3s include the opening cysteine and the closing phenylalanine or tryptophan. D genes are given only for firm matches. Size is stated for part of the rows, as once, few or many counts, or as a class when the clone is expanded.

TRBJ2-5,NA,NA,TRBV10-2,CAGNRRETQYF,TGCGCCGGTAACCGCAGGGAGACCCAGTACTTC
TRBJ1-1,NA,NA,TRBV24-1,CATRQGPSTEAFF,TGTGCCACCAGACAGGGTCCCTCCACTGAAGCTTTCTTT
TRBJ1-2,NA,NA,TRBV28,CASSQGLSYGYTF,TGTGCCAGCAGCCAGGGACTTAGCTATGGCTACACCTTC
TRBJ1-5,NA,once,TRBV10-3,CAISGGGNQPQHF,TGTGCCATCAGCGGGGGAGGCAATCAGCCCCAGCATTTT
TRBJ1-4,NA,NA,TRBV6-5,CASSLQSTGRHEKLFF,TGTGCCAGCAGTTTACAATCGACAGGACGCCACGAAAAACTGTTTTTT
TRBJ2-4,NA,NA,TRBV5-1,CASRLTGENIQYF,TGCGCCAGCAGGCTGACAGGAGAAAACATTCAGTACTTC
TRBJ2-4,NA,NA,TRBV6-2/TRBV6-3,CASSYTGLAKNIQYF,TGTGCCAGCAGTTATACTGGGCTAGCCAAAAACATTCAGTACTTC
TRBJ1-3,NA,NA,TRBV2,CASSGAGTQLGNTIYF,TGTGCCAGCAGTGGAGCCGGGACACAATTAGGAAACACCATATATTTT
TRBJ1-5,NA,NA,TRBV7-2,CASSLTGWSLNQPQHF,TGTGCCAGCAGCTTAACAGGGTGGTCATTAAATCAGCCCCAGCATTTT
TRBJ2-4,TRBD1,NA,TRBV3-1/TRBV3-2,CASSEWLGGKDIQYF,TGTGCCAGCAGCGAGTGGCTAGGGGGCAAGGACATTCAGTACTTC
TRBJ1-3,TRBD1,NA,TRBV27,CASSLRTGSSGNTIYF,TGTGCCAGCAGTTTAAGGACAGGGAGCTCTGGAAACACCATATATTTT
TRBJ1-6,TRBD1,NA,TRBV7-8,CASSLRDRGNSPLHF,TGTGCCAGCAGCTTAAGGGACAGGGGCAATTCACCCCTCCACTTT
TRBJ2-2,NA,NA,TRBV6-1,CASSEAQGATGELFF,TGTGCCAGCAGTGAAGCGCAAGGGGCCACCGGGGAGCTGTTTTTT
TRBJ1-2,TRBD1,NA,TRBV5-5,CASSWDRVLDYGYTF,TGTGCCAGCAGCTGGGACAGGGTACTCGACTATGGCTACACCTTC
TRBJ1-2,NA,few,TRBV15,CATSRQDYGYTF,TGTGCCACCAGCAGACAGGACTATGGCTACACCTTC
TRBJ2-7,NA,NA,TRBV28,CATQGQLRIRYEQYF,TGTGCCACACAGGGTCAACTACGAATTCGATACGAGCAGTACTTC
TRBJ1-5,NA,NA,TRBV28,CASSPDSSNQPQHF,TGTGCCAGCAGCCCCGACTCTAGCAATCAGCCCCAGCATTTT
TRBJ1-5,TRBD1,once,TRBV29-1,CSVAGQGSNQPQHF,TGCAGCGTTGCTGGACAGGGGAGCAATCAGCCCCAGCATTTT
TRBJ2-1,NA,once,TRBV1,CTSSQDRQGPYNEQFF,TGCACCAGCAGCCAAGACCGACAGGGGCCCTACAATGAGCAGTTCTTC
TRBJ2-1,NA,NA,TRBV18,CASSPSSYNEQFF,TGTGCCAGCTCTCCCAGCTCCTACAATGAGCAGTTCTTC
TRBJ1-2,TRBD1,NA,TRBV30,CAWENRGRGYGYTF,TGTGCCTGGGAAAACAGGGGGCGAGGATATGGCTACACCTTC
TRBJ1-4,TRBD1,NA,TRBV3-1/TRBV3-2,CASSQARDSYNEKLFF,TGTGCCAGCAGCCAAGCCCGGGACAGCTATAATGAAAAACTGTTTTTT
TRBJ1-6,TRBD1,NA,TRBV10-1,CASSESVGTGLSSPLHF,TGCGCCAGCAGTGAGTCTGTTGGGACAGGGCTTAGTTCACCCCTCCACTTT
TRBJ1-5,NA,NA,TRBV30,CAWRSPGGGGNQPQHF,TGTGCCTGGAGATCCCCCGGCGGCGGAGGCAATCAGCCCCAGCATTTT
TRBJ1-3,TRBD1,once,TRBV27,CASKELQGGRNTIYF,TGTGCCAGTAAGGAGCTGCAGGGGGGTAGAAACACCATATATTTT
TRBJ1-5,NA,NA,TRBV29-1,CSISGGLEQPQHF,TGCAGCATCTCCGGGGGTCTCGAGCAGCCCCAGCATTTT
TRBJ2-5,NA,NA,TRBV27,CASSLTGRGYQTQYF,TGTGCCAGCAGTTTAACGGGTCGGGGTTACCAGACCCAGTACTTC
TRBJ2-7,NA,NA,TRBV6-5,CASSYNQGGYEQYF,TGTGCCAGCAGTTACAACCAGGGCGGCTACGAGCAGTACTTC
TRBJ2-2,TRBD1,once,TRBV19,CASSPRGRAGELFF,TGTGCCAGTAGTCCAAGGGGGCGCGCCGGGGAGCTGTTTTTT
TRBJ2-3,NA,NA,TRBV27,CASSSPSWVGGQYF,TGTGCCAGCAGCTCACCCTCTTGGGTCGGGGGGCAGTATTTT
TRBJ2-1,NA,NA,TRBV3-1/TRBV3-2,CASTAGRYNEQFF,TGTGCCAGCACCGCGGGACGGTACAATGAGCAGTTCTTC
TRBJ2-2,NA,NA,TRBV10-1,CASSVVVTGELFF,TGCGCCAGCAGTGTAGTGGTGACCGGGGAGCTGTTTTTT
TRBJ2-5,TRBD1,once,TRBV9,CASSPRTGGMEETQYF,TGTGCCAGCAGCCCGAGGACAGGGGGGATGGAGGAGACCCAGTACTTC
TRBJ2-7,TRBD1,NA,TRBV3-1/TRBV3-2,CASSPQGTEGRREQYF,TGTGCCAGCAGTCCTCAGGGGACAGAAGGAAGGCGCGAGCAGTACTTC
TRBJ1-5,NA,NA,TRBV3-1/TRBV3-2,CASSQGRNQPQHF,TGTGCCAGCAGCCAAGGGAGGAATCAGCCCCAGCATTTT
TRBJ2-7,TRBD1,few,TRBV14,CASRGTGSYEQYF,TGTGCCAGCAGGGGGACAGGTAGTTACGAGCAGTACTTC
TRBJ2-1,NA,NA,TRBV6-2/TRBV6-3,CASSHRKGNEQFF,TGTGCCAGCAGCCACAGGAAAGGCAATGAGCAGTTCTTC
TRBJ2-2,NA,NA,TRBV27,CASSPLLRQLTGELFF,TGTGCCAGCAGTCCACTCCTTAGACAATTAACCGGGGAGCTGTTTTTT
TRBJ2-1,TRBD2,NA,TRBV19,CASTNPKWGLAGAREQFF,TGTGCCAGTACTAATCCCAAGTGGGGACTAGCGGGGGCACGTGAGCAGTTCTTC
TRBJ2-7,NA,NA,TRBV28,CASSVSTAPVSEQYF,TGTGCCAGCAGCGTATCCACAGCCCCGGTTAGCGAGCAGTACTTC